A selection of T cell receptor beta chains follows, all from one sample in a study of early T cells in non-severe SARS-CoV-2 infection. TCRdb ran MiXCR on the 5' RACE reads and lists one entry per CDR3 protein. The sample contains some 73,000 distinct CDR3 sequences, 12% of which appear only once. Sequenced: whole blood. These receptor sequences come from an adult who was a healthcare worker with PCR-confirmed SARS-CoV-2 infection or an uninfected control (not recorded which). CDR3s include the opening cysteine and the closing phenylalanine or tryptophan. Fields, in order: D gene, clone size, V gene, J gene, CDR3 DNA, CDR3 protein. D genes are given only for firm matches. Clone size is given for some rows only: seen once, a few or many times, or a class if the clone is expanded.

d_gene: -
abundance: -
v_gene: TRBV7-9
j_gene: TRBJ2-7
CDR3nt: TGTGCCAGCAGCGTCCTGTCCGGGGACCTGGGTGAGCAGTACTTC
CDR3aa: CASSVLSGDLGEQYF

d_gene: TRBD2
abundance: -
v_gene: TRBV3-1
j_gene: TRBJ2-1
CDR3nt: TGTGCCAGCAGCCAAGGGGGTACTAGCGGGATACAGGGGTCGGGTGAGCAGTTCTTC
CDR3aa: CASSQGGTSGIQGSGEQFF

d_gene: TRBD2
abundance: few
v_gene: TRBV30
j_gene: TRBJ2-4
CDR3nt: TGTGCCTGGAGCAGGTGGGAGGGCAGGACTTTCTTC
CDR3aa: CAWSRWEGRTFF

d_gene: TRBD2
abundance: -
v_gene: TRBV5-5
j_gene: TRBJ2-1
CDR3nt: TGTGCCAGCAGCTTGGCCCCTAGCGGGAGCAATGAGCAGTTCTTC
CDR3aa: CASSLAPSGSNEQFF

d_gene: TRBD2
abundance: -
v_gene: TRBV28
j_gene: TRBJ2-1
CDR3nt: TGTGCCAGCGTACTAGCGCAGACCTACAATGAGCAGTTCTTC
CDR3aa: CASVLAQTYNEQFF

d_gene: -
abundance: -
v_gene: TRBV20-1
j_gene: TRBJ2-1
CDR3nt: TGCAGTGCTCCCGTGTGGGGCAGCAATGAGCAGTTCTTC
CDR3aa: CSAPVWGSNEQFF

d_gene: TRBD1
abundance: -
v_gene: TRBV24-1
j_gene: TRBJ1-4
CDR3nt: TGTGCCACCAGTGATCCCGGGACAGGGGTCGAAAAACTGTTTTTT
CDR3aa: CATSDPGTGVEKLFF

d_gene: -
abundance: medium-sized
v_gene: TRBV20-1
j_gene: TRBJ2-3
CDR3nt: TGCAGTGCCTTTCGTGCAGATACGCAGTATTTT
CDR3aa: CSAFRADTQYF

d_gene: -
abundance: many
v_gene: TRBV5-1
j_gene: TRBJ2-7
CDR3nt: TGCGCCAGCAGCTTGCCCCCCCCGTCCTACGAGCAGTACTTC
CDR3aa: CASSLPPPSYEQYF

d_gene: TRBD2
abundance: many
v_gene: TRBV7-9
j_gene: TRBJ2-1
CDR3nt: TGTGCCAGCAGCCCCTCAGCGGGAGGTGTGCAGGGGATTGAGCAGTTCTTC
CDR3aa: CASSPSAGGVQGIEQFF

d_gene: -
abundance: few
v_gene: TRBV30
j_gene: TRBJ1-1
CDR3nt: TGTGCCTGGTTAAGAGACCGGAACACTGAAGCTTTCTTT
CDR3aa: CAWLRDRNTEAFF

d_gene: -
abundance: -
v_gene: TRBV14
j_gene: TRBJ1-2
CDR3nt: TGTGCCAGCAGCAGGGACACAACTAACTATGGCTACACCTTC
CDR3aa: CASSRDTTNYGYTF

d_gene: TRBD2
abundance: few
v_gene: TRBV9
j_gene: TRBJ2-2
CDR3nt: TGTGCCAGCAGCGTTCCGGGACTAGCGGGAGGAACCGGGGAGCTGTTTTTT
CDR3aa: CASSVPGLAGGTGELFF

d_gene: TRBD1
abundance: -
v_gene: TRBV6-2/TRBV6-3
j_gene: TRBJ2-3
CDR3nt: TGTGCCAGCAGTCCACGGACAGGGGGAAGCTATACGCAGTATTTT
CDR3aa: CASSPRTGGSYTQYF

d_gene: -
abundance: few
v_gene: TRBV20-1
j_gene: TRBJ2-1
CDR3nt: TGCAGTGCTAGAGATCCCAGCAACTCCTACAATGAGCAGTTCTTC
CDR3aa: CSARDPSNSYNEQFF

d_gene: TRBD1
abundance: few
v_gene: TRBV4-2
j_gene: TRBJ2-1
CDR3nt: TGTGCCAGCAGCCAAGACGGGACAGGGGGCTACAATGAGCAGTTCTTC
CDR3aa: CASSQDGTGGYNEQFF

d_gene: -
abundance: many
v_gene: TRBV5-1
j_gene: TRBJ2-1
CDR3nt: TGCGCCAGCAGCCCGGACGGGTACAATGAGCAGTTCTTC
CDR3aa: CASSPDGYNEQFF

d_gene: TRBD1
abundance: few
v_gene: TRBV29-1
j_gene: TRBJ2-7
CDR3nt: TGCAGCGTTGTAAACCCGACAGGGGGCTCCTACGAGCAGTACTTC
CDR3aa: CSVVNPTGGSYEQYF

d_gene: TRBD2
abundance: many
v_gene: TRBV14
j_gene: TRBJ2-3
CDR3nt: TGTGCCAGCAGCCAGATAGCGGGAGCTGTGGCAGATACGCAGTATTTT
CDR3aa: CASSQIAGAVADTQYF

d_gene: TRBD2
abundance: many
v_gene: TRBV7-6
j_gene: TRBJ2-1
CDR3nt: TGTGCCAGCAGCCGTAGCGGGAGGAGCTCCTACAATGAGCAGTTCTTC
CDR3aa: CASSRSGRSSYNEQFF

d_gene: TRBD1
abundance: -
v_gene: TRBV5-1
j_gene: TRBJ2-2
CDR3nt: TGCGCCAGCAGAGGGACAGGGCTGCCCGGGGAGCTGTTTTTT
CDR3aa: CASRGTGLPGELFF

d_gene: TRBD2
abundance: -
v_gene: TRBV6-2/TRBV6-3
j_gene: TRBJ2-7
CDR3nt: TGTGCCAGCACCCCAGCGGGAGGGGATTACGAGCAGTACTTC
CDR3aa: CASTPAGGDYEQYF

d_gene: -
abundance: -
v_gene: TRBV7-3
j_gene: TRBJ2-5
CDR3nt: TGTGCCAGCAGCTCCCGGGGGGCTCGGGAGACCCAGTACTTC
CDR3aa: CASSSRGARETQYF

d_gene: TRBD2
abundance: -
v_gene: TRBV7-8
j_gene: TRBJ2-3
CDR3nt: TGTGCCAGCAGCTCCGGGACTAGCTCTTCCGATACGCAGTATTTT
CDR3aa: CASSSGTSSSDTQYF

d_gene: TRBD2
abundance: -
v_gene: TRBV2
j_gene: TRBJ2-3
CDR3nt: TGTGCCAGCAGTAAACGACTAGCCTTGGGGGCAGATACGCAGTATTTT
CDR3aa: CASSKRLALGADTQYF

d_gene: -
abundance: many
v_gene: TRBV9
j_gene: TRBJ2-2
CDR3nt: TGTGCCAGCAGCGCCGGAATGGAAACCGGGGAGCTGTTTTTT
CDR3aa: CASSAGMETGELFF

d_gene: -
abundance: many
v_gene: TRBV20-1
j_gene: TRBJ2-2
CDR3nt: TGCAGTGCTGCACCCCCGCACGGTCGAGGCGGGACGATCGGGGAGCTGTTTTTT
CDR3aa: CSAAPPHGRGGTIGELFF

d_gene: -
abundance: -
v_gene: TRBV29-1
j_gene: TRBJ2-1
CDR3nt: TGCAGCGTTGCCATCTCGGGCCTCAATGAGCAGTTCTTC
CDR3aa: CSVAISGLNEQFF

d_gene: TRBD1
abundance: -
v_gene: TRBV7-9
j_gene: TRBJ1-2
CDR3nt: TGTGCCAGCAGCTTACAGGGGGACTATGGCTACACCTTC
CDR3aa: CASSLQGDYGYTF

d_gene: TRBD2
abundance: -
v_gene: TRBV18
j_gene: TRBJ2-1
CDR3nt: TGTGCCAGCTCAAGGCGGGAGTCCGAGTACAATGAGCAGTTCTTC
CDR3aa: CASSRRESEYNEQFF

d_gene: -
abundance: few
v_gene: TRBV7-2
j_gene: TRBJ2-3
CDR3nt: TGTGCCAGCAGCCCCAGGGGAGGCGGGAGCCCGGATACGCAGTATTTT
CDR3aa: CASSPRGGGSPDTQYF

d_gene: TRBD1
abundance: few
v_gene: TRBV20-1
j_gene: TRBJ1-5
CDR3nt: TGCAGTGCTAGAGTTTCGACAGGGACTTTTAGCAATCAGCCCCAGCATTTT
CDR3aa: CSARVSTGTFSNQPQHF

d_gene: -
abundance: -
v_gene: TRBV28
j_gene: TRBJ1-2
CDR3nt: TGTGCCAGCAGCCCCTCACGGGGACGCTATGGCTACACCTTC
CDR3aa: CASSPSRGRYGYTF

d_gene: TRBD1
abundance: -
v_gene: TRBV20-1
j_gene: TRBJ2-3
CDR3nt: TGCAGTGCTAGCGGGACAGCCGAACGGGGCACAGATACGCAGTATTTT
CDR3aa: CSASGTAERGTDTQYF

d_gene: -
abundance: few
v_gene: TRBV9
j_gene: TRBJ2-7
CDR3nt: TGTGCCAGCAGCGCGTACGACACCGGGGAGCAGTACTTC
CDR3aa: CASSAYDTGEQYF

d_gene: -
abundance: -
v_gene: TRBV7-6
j_gene: TRBJ2-7
CDR3nt: TGTGCCAGCAGCTTAGGTAGCGCCTCAGTTTCCTACGAGCAGTACTTC
CDR3aa: CASSLGSASVSYEQYF

d_gene: -
abundance: -
v_gene: TRBV6-6
j_gene: TRBJ2-7
CDR3nt: TGTGCCAGCAGGAGCATGGGACGGGCACTCGAGCAGTACTTC
CDR3aa: CASRSMGRALEQYF

d_gene: -
abundance: few
v_gene: TRBV20-1
j_gene: TRBJ1-1
CDR3nt: TGCAGTGCTAGAGATTATTCGAGGAGGGGGGGTCTAGGAGCTTTCTTT
CDR3aa: CSARDYSRRGGLGAFF

d_gene: -
abundance: few
v_gene: TRBV5-4
j_gene: TRBJ2-5
CDR3nt: TGTGCCAGCAGCTTAGGTGGACCCGAGACCCAGTACTTC
CDR3aa: CASSLGGPETQYF

d_gene: TRBD1
abundance: many
v_gene: TRBV28
j_gene: TRBJ1-2
CDR3nt: TGTGCCAGCAGCCCGATGGGCAGGGGGCAGGGCTACACCTTC
CDR3aa: CASSPMGRGQGYTF

d_gene: -
abundance: -
v_gene: TRBV2
j_gene: TRBJ2-3
CDR3nt: TGTGCCAGCAAAAGGAGAGATACGCAGTATTTT
CDR3aa: CASKRRDTQYF

d_gene: -
abundance: -
v_gene: TRBV28
j_gene: TRBJ2-1
CDR3nt: TGTGCCAGCAGTTTAAGGTATGAGCAGTTCTTC
CDR3aa: CASSLRYEQFF

d_gene: TRBD2
abundance: many
v_gene: TRBV4-1
j_gene: TRBJ2-3
CDR3nt: TGCGCCAGCAGCCAAGATGGGCGGACTAGCGGAGTCCGGGCAGATACGCAGTATTTT
CDR3aa: CASSQDGRTSGVRADTQYF

d_gene: -
abundance: many
v_gene: TRBV11-2
j_gene: TRBJ2-7
CDR3nt: TGTGCCAGCAGCCTCCCCCCCGGTGGGCAGTACTTC
CDR3aa: CASSLPPGGQYF

d_gene: TRBD1
abundance: many
v_gene: TRBV7-6
j_gene: TRBJ2-1
CDR3nt: TGTGCCAGCAGCTTAGCCTCCGGGACAGGGGGCTACAATGAGCAGTTCTTC
CDR3aa: CASSLASGTGGYNEQFF

d_gene: TRBD2
abundance: few
v_gene: TRBV28
j_gene: TRBJ2-4
CDR3nt: TGTGCCAGCAGCCTTATAGCGGGAGGGGGCAAAAACATTCAGTACTTC
CDR3aa: CASSLIAGGGKNIQYF

d_gene: -
abundance: few
v_gene: TRBV6-1
j_gene: TRBJ1-5
CDR3nt: TGTGCCACTGGGGACACTCAAGGGTATCAGCCCCAGCATTTT
CDR3aa: CATGDTQGYQPQHF

d_gene: -
abundance: few
v_gene: TRBV7-7
j_gene: TRBJ2-1
CDR3nt: TGTGCCAGCAGCCCCCGGGCTAGCGCCTCCTACAATGAGCAGTTCTTC
CDR3aa: CASSPRASASYNEQFF